This entry describes one T cell receptor (beta chain). Trimming removed 5 bases at V and 1 base at J, with 14 bases between. There are 15 residues in the CDR3. Germline CDR1 reads SGHTA; CDR2 reads FQGNSA. Method: immunoSEQ multiplex PCR; TCRdb's copy keeps in-frame clones and lacks some. The table includes around 130,000 clones, about 84% detected once. The sample is drawn from a study of blood T cell repertoires in COVID-19. This rearrangement joins TRBV7-2 to TRBJ1-1; the D gene is possibly TRBD1 (5 bases). The TCR originated in a woman aged 55 to 70 with acute or convalescent COVID-19. The sample taken for sequencing was peripheral blood. CDR3 protein: CASSRLTAPNTEAFF. The CDR3, as DNA: TGTGCCAGCAGCCGCCTGACAGCTCCGAACACTGAAGCTTTCTTT.